Presented here are 10 T cell receptor beta chains from one specimen sequenced in a study of OX40 agonist ivuxolimab in advanced cancers. Some clones are missing from TCRdb's copy, which holds only in-frame ones; the method was immunoSEQ multiplex PCR. The sample contains 75,000 to 100,000 clones, 90% to 95% of which appear only once. Sequenced here: CD4+ or CD8+ T cells sorted from blood, sampled in a trial of the OX40 agonist ivuxolimab. The receptors stem from an adult with an advanced solid tumor such as melanoma, head and neck, liver or kidney cancer.

The chain joins TRBV6-1 to TRBJ2-2; TRBD1 agrees at 7 bases. CDR1 MNHNS and CDR2 SASEGT come from the germline V gene. This CDR3 has 13 residues. V was pared by 4 bases and J by 7 bases, with 3 bases of the junction left unmatched. CDR3: CASSGQGFGELFF. CDR3 DNA sequence: TGTGCCAGCAGTGGACAGGGATTCGGGGAGCTGTTTTTT.

The chain combines TRBV7-9 with TRBJ2-1, with D uncertain. The CDR3 sequence is 14 residues long. V was pared by 1 base and J by 5 bases, with 9 bases between. Germline CDR1 reads SEHNR; CDR2 reads FQNEAQ (reference sequence). CDR3 coding DNA: TGTGCCAGCAGCTTAGAGGCTGGAAACAATGAGCAGTTCTTC. It yields the protein CASSLEAGNNEQFF.

For this clone: Because the CDR3's place on the DNA is in doubt, the DNA is left out and the CDR3 is given as listed by TCRdb. The chain is built from TRBV15 and TRBJ2-3; TRBD2 is the table's D call, not checked against the DNA. The V gene's germline CDR1 is LNHNV and CDR2 YYDKDF (reference sequence). The CDR3 spans 14 residues, counting both ends. CDR3 in amino acids: CATSSSGGTDTQYF.

The chain couples TRBV7-2 to TRBJ2-1; D not certain. The ends were cut back, 3 bases at V and 7 bases at J, with 13 bases in the middle. The germline V gene encodes CDR1 SGHTA and CDR2 FQGNSA. The CDR3 spans 14 residues. The CDR3 sequence is CASSLPGVLNEQFF. CDR3 sequence (DNA): TGTGCCAGCAGCTTGCCCGGAGTTCTAAATGAGCAGTTCTTC.

The chain has TRBV7-3 and TRBJ2-7; TRBD2 matches 8 bases. This CDR3 has 13 amino acids. Germline V gene sequence: CDR1 SGHTA, CDR2 FQGTGA. V gave up 5 bases and J gave up 10 bases; unmatched junction bases: 10. The CDR3 reads CASSQGLGRAQYF. The CDR3, as DNA: TGTGCCAGCAGCCAGGGGCTCGGGAGGGCCCAGTACTTC.

The chain carries TRBV7-8 and TRBJ1-2; tentative D call: TRBD1 (6 bases). The CDR3 has 18 amino acids. V was shortened by 7 bases and J by 5 bases, with 29 bases between the two germline ends. Germline V gives CDR1 SGHVS, CDR2 FQNEAQ. The CDR3 sequence: CASTPGGLGGLRPYGYTF. CDR3 DNA: TGTGCCAGCACCCCGGGGGGGCTAGGAGGCTTACGACCTTATGGCTACACCTTC.

The table lists this clone with a count of one. This chain connects TRBV19 to TRBJ2-1; no definite D call. The length of the CDR3 is 17 residues. Trimming removed 4 bases at V and 7 bases at J, with 23 bases between. Germline V CDR1 and CDR2: LNHDA, SQIVND (reference sequence). The CDR3 reads CASSKELQSPYTNEQFF. CDR3 DNA sequence: TGTGCCAGTAGTAAGGAGCTCCAGTCGCCCTATACAAATGAGCAGTTCTTC.

The chain carries TRBV9 and TRBJ2-2, with 7 nucleotides matching TRBD2. Unmatched junction bases numbered 2, after V lost 1 base and J lost 5 bases. The CDR3 loop spans 14 amino acids. Germline V gene sequence: CDR1 SGDLS, CDR2 YYNGEE. CDR3 coding DNA: TGTGCCAGCAGCGTAAGGACTAGGACCGGGGAGCTGTTTTTT. Translation: CASSVRTRTGELFF.

The chain is built from TRBV28 and TRBJ2-7, with 9 bases matching TRBD2. CDR1 MDHEN and CDR2 SYDVKM come from the germline V gene. The CDR3 totals 15 residues. With V trimmed by 6 bases and J by 5 bases, 11 bases remained unmatched. This CDR3 is CASRVAGLAFHEQYF. The CDR3 DNA sequence: TGTGCCAGCAGAGTCGCGGGACTAGCTTTTCACGAGCAGTACTTC.

The chain uses TRBV11-1 and TRBJ2-3, with D perhaps matching TRBD1 (6 bases). From germline, CDR1 is SGHAT and CDR2 FQDESV (reference sequence). The CDR3 has 13 amino acids. V was trimmed by 6 bases and J by 3 bases, leaving 10 bases between them. The CDR3 nucleotides read TGTGCCAGCAGTGGACAGACTACAGATACGCAGTATTTT. It specifies CASSGQTTDTQYF.